This record concerns one TCR beta chain sequence. Its antigen is unidentified. This sample is part of a study of PD-1 blockade in classical Hodgkin lymphoma. Profiled with immunoSEQ multiplex PCR; TCRdb holds only in-frame clones, not every one. The data contain tens of thousands of clones, approximately 90% of them singletons. Each patient experienced a relapse that followed autologous stem cell transplantation, and brentuximab vedotin exposure varied. Best overall response was complete response, partial response or progressive disease in these relapsed/refractory classical Hodgkin lymphoma patients. Trimming cost V 4 bases and J 6 bases; bases outside gene matches: 6. The CDR3 length is 15 residues. Germline loops: CDR1 SGDLS, CDR2 YYNGEE. General study results and limits: By cycle point C4D1, TCR diversity had risen significantly in CD4+ cells (but not CD8+ cells). Patients newly diagnosed and complete responders had comparable baseline diversity. A reduction in baseline TCR diversity was reportedly seen in newly diagnosed patients relative to healthy donors.

The source is a human donor with classical Hodgkin lymphoma. The sequencing used peripheral blood mononuclear cells (PBMCs), collected before the second cycle of nivolumab. The gene calls are TRBV9 and TRBJ2-1; 11 bases match TRBD2. The CDR3 DNA is TGTGCCAGCAGCTTTAGCGGGGGGGCCGGCAATGAGCAGTTCTTC. As protein: CASSFSGGAGNEQFF.